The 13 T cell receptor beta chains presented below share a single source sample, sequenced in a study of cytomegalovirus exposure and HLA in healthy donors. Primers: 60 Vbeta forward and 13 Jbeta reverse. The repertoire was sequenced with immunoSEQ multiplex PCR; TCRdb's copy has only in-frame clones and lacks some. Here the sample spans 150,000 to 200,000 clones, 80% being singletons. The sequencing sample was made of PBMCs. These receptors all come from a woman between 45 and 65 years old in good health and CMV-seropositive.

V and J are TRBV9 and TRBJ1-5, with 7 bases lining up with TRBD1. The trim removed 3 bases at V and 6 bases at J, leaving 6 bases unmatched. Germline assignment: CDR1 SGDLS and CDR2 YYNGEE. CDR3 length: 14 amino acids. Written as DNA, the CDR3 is TGTGCCAGCAGCGCTCAAGGACAGGCTCAGCCCCAGCATTTT. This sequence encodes CASSAQGQAQPQHF.

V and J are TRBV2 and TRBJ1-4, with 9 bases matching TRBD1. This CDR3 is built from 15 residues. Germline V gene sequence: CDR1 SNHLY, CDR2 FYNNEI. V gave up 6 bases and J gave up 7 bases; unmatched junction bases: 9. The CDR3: CASRQQGAFGEKLFF. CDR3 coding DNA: TGTGCCAGCAGACAACAGGGGGCTTTCGGTGAAAAACTGTTTTTT.

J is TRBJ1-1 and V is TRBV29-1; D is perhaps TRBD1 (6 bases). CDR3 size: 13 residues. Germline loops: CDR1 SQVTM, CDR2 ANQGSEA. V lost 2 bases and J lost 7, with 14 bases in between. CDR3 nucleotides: TGCAGCGTTGAACAGTCAGGGGTTGATGAAGCTTTCTTT. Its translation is CSVEQSGVDEAFF. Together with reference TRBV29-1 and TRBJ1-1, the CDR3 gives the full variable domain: SAVISQKPSRDICQRGTSLTIQCQVDSQVTMMFWYRQQPGQSLTLIATANQGSEATYESGFVIDKFPISRPNLTFSTLTVSNMSPEDSSIYLCSVEQSGVDEAFFGQGTRLTVV.

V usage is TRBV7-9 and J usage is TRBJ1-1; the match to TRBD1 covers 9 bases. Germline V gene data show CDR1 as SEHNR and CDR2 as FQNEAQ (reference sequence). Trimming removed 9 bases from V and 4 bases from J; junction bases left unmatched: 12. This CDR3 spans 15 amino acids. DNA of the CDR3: TGTGCCAGTACCTGGACAGGGGTAAGGGCCACTGAAGCTTTCTTT. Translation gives CASTWTGVRATEAFF.

The CDR3 bases are TGTGCCAGCAGGACCGGGACAGGCGTTTCCTACGAGCAGTACTTC. It translates to CASRTGTGVSYEQYF. This rearrangement joins TRBV6-1 to TRBJ2-7; TRBD1 matches 8 bases. J was trimmed by 1 base and V by 6 bases; bases with no gene match: 8. The length of the CDR3 is 15 residues. CDR1 is MNHNS and CDR2 is SASEGT in the germline V gene.

The CDR3 coding sequence is TGTGCCACTGCGGACAGGGATGTTGGAGAGACCCAGTACTTC. This encodes CATADRDVGETQYF. This chain connects TRBV6-5 to TRBJ2-5, with 8 bases fitting TRBD1. V lost 10 bases and J lost 4; bases outside the gene matches: 11. CDR1 and CDR2 from the germline V gene are MNHEY and SVGAGI. CDR3 size: 14 residues.

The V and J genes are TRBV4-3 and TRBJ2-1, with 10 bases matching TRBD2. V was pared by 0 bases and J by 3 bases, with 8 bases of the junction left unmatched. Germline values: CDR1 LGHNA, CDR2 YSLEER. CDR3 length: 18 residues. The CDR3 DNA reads TGCGCCAGCAGCCAAGAGGGATACGGGACTAGCGTCTACAATGAGCAGTTCTTC. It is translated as CASSQEGYGTSVYNEQFF.

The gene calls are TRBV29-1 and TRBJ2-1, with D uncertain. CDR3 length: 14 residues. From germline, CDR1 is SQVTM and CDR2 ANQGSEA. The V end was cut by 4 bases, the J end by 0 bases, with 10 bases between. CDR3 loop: CSVVRLISYNEQFF. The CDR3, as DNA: TGCAGCGTTGTGCGACTGATCTCCTACAATGAGCAGTTCTTC.

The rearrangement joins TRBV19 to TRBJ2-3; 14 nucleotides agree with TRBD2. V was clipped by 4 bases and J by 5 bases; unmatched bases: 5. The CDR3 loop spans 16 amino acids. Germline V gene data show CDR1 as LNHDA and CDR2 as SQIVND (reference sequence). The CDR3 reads CASSTGLAGVVDTQYF. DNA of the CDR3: TGTGCCAGTAGTACGGGACTAGCGGGAGTGGTAGATACGCAGTATTTT.

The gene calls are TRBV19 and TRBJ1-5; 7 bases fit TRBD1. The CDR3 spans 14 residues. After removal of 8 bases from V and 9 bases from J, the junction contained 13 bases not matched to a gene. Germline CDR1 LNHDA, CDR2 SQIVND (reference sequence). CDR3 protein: CASSDRTLEPPQHF. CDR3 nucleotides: TGTGCCAGTTCGGACAGGACGCTCGAACCGCCCCAGCATTTT.

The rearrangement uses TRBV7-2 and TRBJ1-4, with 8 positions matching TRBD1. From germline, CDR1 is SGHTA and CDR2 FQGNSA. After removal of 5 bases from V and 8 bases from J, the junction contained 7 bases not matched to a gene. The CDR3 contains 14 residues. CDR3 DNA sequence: TGTGCCAGCAGCATGGACAGGGCTGAGGAAAAACTGTTTTTT. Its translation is CASSMDRAEEKLFF.

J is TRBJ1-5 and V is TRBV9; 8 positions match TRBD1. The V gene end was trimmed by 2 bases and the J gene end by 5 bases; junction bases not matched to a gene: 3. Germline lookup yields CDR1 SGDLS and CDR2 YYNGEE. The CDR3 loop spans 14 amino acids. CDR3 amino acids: CASSVGQGYQPQHF. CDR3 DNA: TGTGCCAGCAGCGTTGGACAGGGCTATCAGCCCCAGCATTTT.

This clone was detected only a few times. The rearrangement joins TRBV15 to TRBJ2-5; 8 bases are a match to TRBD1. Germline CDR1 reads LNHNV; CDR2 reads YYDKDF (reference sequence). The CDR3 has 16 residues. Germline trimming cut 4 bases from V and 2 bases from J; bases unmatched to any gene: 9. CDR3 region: CATSTRTGPLQETQYF. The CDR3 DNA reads TGTGCCACCAGCACTCGGACAGGGCCCTTACAAGAGACCCAGTACTTC.